This T cell receptor beta chain was sequenced for a study of cytomegalovirus exposure and HLA in healthy donors. Sequencing was performed with immunoSEQ multiplex PCR; in TCRdb, only in-frame clones are kept and a portion is missing. The sample carries 100,000 or so clones, approximately 84% recorded once. This clone turned up a few times. The ends were cut back, 6 bases at V and 1 base at J, with 9 bases in the middle. Germline V CDR1 and CDR2: ENHRY, SYGVKD. The CDR3 is made up of 13 amino acids. Sequencing was done on a sample of PBMCs. The V call is TRBV10-3, the J call TRBJ1-1, with a tentative D call TRBD1 (6 bases). The TCR sequence derives from a man aged 18 to 30 in good health and CMV-seropositive. This chain's CDR3 is CAIRMGQNTEAFF. CDR3 nucleotides: TGTGCCATCAGAATGGGACAGAACACTGAAGCTTTCTTT.